This T cell receptor beta chain was captured by sequencing in a study of T cell responses to AZD1222 COVID-19 vaccine. The CDR3 is 15 residues long. CDR1 is SGHAT and CDR2 is FQNNGV in the germline V gene. V lost 1 base, J lost 7 bases, and 13 bases lay in between. TCRdb's table, derived via immunoSEQ multiplex PCR, lists solely in-frame clones and lacks some. The profile shows about 170,000 clones, over 75% of them singletons. The table lists this clone with a few counts. This clonotype was obtained from an adult in good health. This sample comprised peripheral blood, obtained on day 0 of AZD1222 vaccination. The rearrangement joins TRBV11-2 to TRBJ2-2; the D gene is possibly TRBD1 (6 bases). CDR3 region: CASSLVARGNGELFF. CDR3 DNA sequence: TGTGCCAGCAGCTTAGTGGCGAGGGGGAACGGGGAGCTGTTTTTT.